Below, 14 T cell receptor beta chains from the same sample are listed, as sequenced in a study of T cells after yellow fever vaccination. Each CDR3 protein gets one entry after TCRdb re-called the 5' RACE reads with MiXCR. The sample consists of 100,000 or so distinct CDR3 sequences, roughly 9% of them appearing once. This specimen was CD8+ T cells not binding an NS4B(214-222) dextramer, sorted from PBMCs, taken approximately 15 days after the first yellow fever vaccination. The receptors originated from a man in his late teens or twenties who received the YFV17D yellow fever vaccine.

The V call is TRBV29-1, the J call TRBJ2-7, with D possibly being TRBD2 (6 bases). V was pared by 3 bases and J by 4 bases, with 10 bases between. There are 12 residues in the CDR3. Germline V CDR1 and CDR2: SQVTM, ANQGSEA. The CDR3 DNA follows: TGCAGCGTTGAGGGGGGAGCGTACGAGCAGTACTTC. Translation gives CSVEGGAYEQYF.

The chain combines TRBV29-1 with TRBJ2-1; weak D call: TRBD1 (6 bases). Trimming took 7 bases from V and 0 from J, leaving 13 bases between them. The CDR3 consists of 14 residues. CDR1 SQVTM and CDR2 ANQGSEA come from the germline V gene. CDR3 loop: CSGTGHHSYNEQFF. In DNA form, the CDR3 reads TGCAGCGGTACGGGACACCACTCCTACAATGAGCAGTTCTTC.

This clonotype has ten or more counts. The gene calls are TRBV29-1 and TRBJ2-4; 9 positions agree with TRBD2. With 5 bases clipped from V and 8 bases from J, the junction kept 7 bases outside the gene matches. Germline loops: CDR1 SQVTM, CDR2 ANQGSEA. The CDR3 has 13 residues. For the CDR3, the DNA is TGCAGCGTTCGACTAGCGGAGGGGGACATTCAGTACTTC. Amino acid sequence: CSVRLAEGDIQYF. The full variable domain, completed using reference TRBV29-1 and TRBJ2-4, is SAVISQKPSRDICQRGTSLTIQCQVDSQVTMMFWYRQQPGQSLTLIATANQGSEATYESGFVIDKFPISRPNLTFSTLTVSNMSPEDSSIYLCSVRLAEGDIQYFGAGTRLSVL.

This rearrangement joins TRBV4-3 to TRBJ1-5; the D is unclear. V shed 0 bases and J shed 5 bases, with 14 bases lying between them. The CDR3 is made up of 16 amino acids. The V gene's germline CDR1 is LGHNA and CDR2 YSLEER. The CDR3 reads CASSQDRGGGHQPQHF. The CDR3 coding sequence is TGCGCCAGCAGCCAAGATCGTGGTGGAGGACATCAGCCCCAGCATTTT.

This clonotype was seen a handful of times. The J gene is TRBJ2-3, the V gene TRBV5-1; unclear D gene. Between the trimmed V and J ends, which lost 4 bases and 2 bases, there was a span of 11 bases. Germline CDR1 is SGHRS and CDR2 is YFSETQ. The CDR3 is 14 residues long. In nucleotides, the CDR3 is TGCGCCAGCAGCCTGGGGTATTCCACAGATACGCAGTATTTT. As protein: CASSLGYSTDTQYF.

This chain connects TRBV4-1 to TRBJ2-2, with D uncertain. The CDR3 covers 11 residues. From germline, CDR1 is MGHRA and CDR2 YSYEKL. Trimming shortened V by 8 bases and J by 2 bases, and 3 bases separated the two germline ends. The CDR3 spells CASHNTGELFF. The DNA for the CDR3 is TGCGCCAGCCATAACACCGGGGAGCTGTTTTTT.

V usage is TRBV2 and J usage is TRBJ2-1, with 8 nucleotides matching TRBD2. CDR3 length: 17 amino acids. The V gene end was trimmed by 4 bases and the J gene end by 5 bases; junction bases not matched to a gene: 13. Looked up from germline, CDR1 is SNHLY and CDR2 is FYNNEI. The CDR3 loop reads CASSGSPRLAQDNEQFF. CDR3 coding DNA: TGTGCCAGCAGTGGCTCACCCCGACTAGCGCAGGACAATGAGCAGTTCTTC.

The CDR3 DNA follows: TGCGCCAGCAGCCGCGAAGCGGGGAGCTCCTACAATGAGCAGTTCTTC. This codes for CASSREAGSSYNEQFF. The chain combines TRBV5-1 with TRBJ2-1; TRBD2 aligns across 7 bases. After removal of 4 bases from V and 0 bases from J, the junction contained 7 bases not matched to a gene. From germline, CDR1 is SGHRS and CDR2 YFSETQ. The CDR3 loop spans 16 amino acids. The full variable domain, in which reference TRBV5-1 and TRBJ2-1 provide the parts outside the CDR3, is KAGVTQTPRYLIKTRGQQVTLSCSPISGHRSVSWYQQTPGQGLQFLFEYFSETQRNKGNFPGRFSGRQFSNSRSEMNVSTLELGDSALYLCASSREAGSSYNEQFFGPGTRLTVL.

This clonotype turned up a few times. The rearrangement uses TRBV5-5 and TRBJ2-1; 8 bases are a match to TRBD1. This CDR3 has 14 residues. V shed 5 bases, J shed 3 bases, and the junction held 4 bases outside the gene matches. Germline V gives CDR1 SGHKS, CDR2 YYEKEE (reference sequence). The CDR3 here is CASSHTGGYNEQFF. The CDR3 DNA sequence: TGTGCCAGCAGTCACACAGGGGGCTACAATGAGCAGTTCTTC.

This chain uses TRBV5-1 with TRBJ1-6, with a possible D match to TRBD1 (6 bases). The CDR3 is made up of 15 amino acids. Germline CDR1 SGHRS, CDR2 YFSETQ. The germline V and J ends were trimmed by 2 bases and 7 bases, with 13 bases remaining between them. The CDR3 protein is CASSFNRVENSPLHF. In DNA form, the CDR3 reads TGCGCCAGCAGCTTTAACAGGGTTGAGAATTCACCCCTCCACTTT.

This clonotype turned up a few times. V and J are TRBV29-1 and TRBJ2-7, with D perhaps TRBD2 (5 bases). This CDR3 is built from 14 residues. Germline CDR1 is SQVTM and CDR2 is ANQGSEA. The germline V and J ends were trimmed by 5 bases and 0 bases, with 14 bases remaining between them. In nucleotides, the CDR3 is TGCAGCGTTTCCGGGGTGGGGTACTCCTACGAGCAGTACTTC. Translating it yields CSVSGVGYSYEQYF.

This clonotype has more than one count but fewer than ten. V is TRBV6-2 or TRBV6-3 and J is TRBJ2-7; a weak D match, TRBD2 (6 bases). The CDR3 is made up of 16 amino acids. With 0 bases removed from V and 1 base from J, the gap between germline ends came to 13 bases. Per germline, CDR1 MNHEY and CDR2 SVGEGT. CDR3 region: CASSYSTAGTSYEQYV. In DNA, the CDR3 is TGTGCCAGCAGTTACTCAACCGCAGGGACTTCCTACGAGCAGTACGTC.

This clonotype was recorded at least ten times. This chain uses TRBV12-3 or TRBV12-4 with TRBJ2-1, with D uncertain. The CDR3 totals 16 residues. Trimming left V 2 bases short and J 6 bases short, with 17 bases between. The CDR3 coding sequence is TGTGCCAGCAGTTTATCAGACCCGACACCATTCAATGAGCAGTTCTTC. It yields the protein CASSLSDPTPFNEQFF.

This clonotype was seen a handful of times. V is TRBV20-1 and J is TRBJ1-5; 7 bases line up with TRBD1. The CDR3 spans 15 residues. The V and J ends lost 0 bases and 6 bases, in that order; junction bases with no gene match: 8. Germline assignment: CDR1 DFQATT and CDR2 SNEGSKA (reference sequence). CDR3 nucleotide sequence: TGCAGTGCTAGAGATCCGACAGGGTGGGCTCAGCCCCAGCATTTT. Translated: CSARDPTGWAQPQHF.